Below, one T cell receptor beta chain is given with its context. Antigen: not known. This sample was taken from a study of OX40 agonist ivuxolimab in advanced cancers. Study as a whole: Across the patients, intravenous ivuxolimab was delivered every 2 weeks at 0.01 to 10 mg/kg. Study-level points and caveats: Clones of CD4+ and CD8+ blood T cells grew by week 6 at doses of 0.1 to 3.0 mg/kg. Low levels of normalized T-cell clonal expansion also appeared in some nonresponders.

TCRdb's table, derived via immunoSEQ multiplex PCR, lists solely in-frame clones and lacks some. The sample lists about 7,900 clones, less than 90% occurring once. Deletions cut 3 bases from V and 0 bases from J, with 11 bases between. Germline loops: CDR1 MGHRA, CDR2 YSYEKL. The CDR3 length is 15 residues. This sequence joins TRBV4-1 and TRBJ1-2, with D unresolved. This TCR was sampled from an adult with an advanced solid tumor such as melanoma, head and neck, liver or kidney cancer. Sequenced material: CD4+ or CD8+ T cells sorted from blood, taken in a trial of the OX40 agonist ivuxolimab. CDR3 DNA: TGCGCCAGCAGCCAGACGACTGCAGCTAACTATGGCTACACCTTC. It yields the protein CASSQTTAANYGYTF.